This TCR beta chain was captured by sequencing in a study of blood T cell repertoires in COVID-19. In the study overall: From the United States, Italy and Spain came samples of acute and convalescent COVID-19. From T cells, B-cell-depleted T cells, or PBMCs came the material, which was cDNA or gDNA.

Original data processing: Using reference gene primer amplification, nucleated cell counts were estimated. Using immunoSEQ multiplex PCR, the repertoire was profiled, and TCRdb retains in-frame clones only, with some absent. V and J calls plus clone size are reproduced from that table; the DNA served to infer D and trimming. Of over 250,000 clones in the sample, about 89% were seen once. Membership in each cohort depended on participant-reported clinical history. V was shortened by 1 base and J by 4 bases, with 11 bases between the two germline ends. The CDR3 totals 15 residues. Germline V gene sequence: CDR1 SGHRS, CDR2 YFSETQ.

This receptor was obtained from a woman between 18 and 30 years old who had recovered from COVID-19. The rearrangement joins TRBV5-1 to TRBJ2-2; maybe TRBD1 (6 bases). The sequenced sample was PBMCs or T cells enriched from blood (not recorded which). The CDR3 is CASSLRDTSTGELFF. CDR3 nucleotide sequence: TGCGCCAGCAGCTTGAGGGACACCTCCACCGGGGAGCTGTTTTTT.